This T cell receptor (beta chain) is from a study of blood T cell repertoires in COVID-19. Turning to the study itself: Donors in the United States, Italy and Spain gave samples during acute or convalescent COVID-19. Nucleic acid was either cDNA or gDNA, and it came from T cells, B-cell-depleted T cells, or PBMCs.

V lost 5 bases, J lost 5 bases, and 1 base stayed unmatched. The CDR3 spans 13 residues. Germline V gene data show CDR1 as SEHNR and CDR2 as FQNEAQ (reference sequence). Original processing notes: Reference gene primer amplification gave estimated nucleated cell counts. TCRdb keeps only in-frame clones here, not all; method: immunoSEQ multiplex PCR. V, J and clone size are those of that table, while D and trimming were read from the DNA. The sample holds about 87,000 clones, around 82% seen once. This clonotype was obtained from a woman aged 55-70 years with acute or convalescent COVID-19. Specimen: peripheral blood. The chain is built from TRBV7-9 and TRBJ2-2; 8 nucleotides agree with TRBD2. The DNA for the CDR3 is TGTGCCAGCAGCGGGACTAGAACCGGGGAGCTGTTTTTT. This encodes CASSGTRTGELFF.